The 4 T cell receptor beta chains in this list originate from one sample, sequenced in a study of CD8 T cells in Susac syndrome. After extraction with the RNeasy kit, roughly 0.45 to 1 ug of the RNA was reverse transcribed using random hexamers. MiXCR, run by TCRdb on the immunoSEQ multiplex PCR reads, gives a single entry per CDR3 protein. Here the sample spans some 150,000 distinct CDR3 sequences, around 94% being singletons. Material for sequencing was CD4+ T cells from PBMCs. These receptor sequences come from a human donor in good health.

The chain employs TRBV29-1 and TRBJ2-7; a weak D match, TRBD2 (6 bases). The germline CDR1 and CDR2 sequences are SQVTM and ANQGSEA. The CDR3 runs 13 residues. Trimming cost V 6 bases and J 6 bases, with 18 bases left between them. The CDR3 spells CSVRPVLAGEQYF. The CDR3 DNA reads TGCAGCGTCCGCCCGGTACTAGCCGGCGAGCAGTACTTC.

J is TRBJ1-5 and V is TRBV30; D is uncertain. The CDR3 loop spans 13 amino acids. Trimming cost V 0 bases and J 7 bases, with 10 bases left between them. Per germline, CDR1 GTSNPN and CDR2 SVGIG (reference sequence). The CDR3 protein is CAWSVRARQPQHF. CDR3 nucleotides: TGTGCCTGGAGTGTTAGGGCCAGGCAGCCCCAGCATTTT.

The chain employs TRBV24-1 and TRBJ2-7; the D gene is possibly TRBD1 (6 bases). Germline V gene lookup returns CDR1 KGHDR and CDR2 SFDVKD. V was cut by 3 bases and J by 7 bases, with 18 bases left in between. The CDR3 sequence is 15 residues long. CDR3 protein: CATSDTGSLRGEQYF. The CDR3 region has the DNA TGTGCCACCAGTGATACAGGGAGCCTCCGAGGGGAGCAGTACTTC.

This clonotype appeared once. This sequence joins TRBV6-1 and TRBJ2-1, with D maybe TRBD2 (5 bases). Trimming took 8 bases from V and 0 from J, leaving 11 bases between them. The germline V gene has CDR1 MNHNS and CDR2 SASEGT. The CDR3 runs 14 residues. CDR3 loop: CASFSASSYNEQFF. Here the CDR3 DNA reads TGTGCCAGCTTTAGCGCGAGCTCCTACAATGAGCAGTTCTTC.